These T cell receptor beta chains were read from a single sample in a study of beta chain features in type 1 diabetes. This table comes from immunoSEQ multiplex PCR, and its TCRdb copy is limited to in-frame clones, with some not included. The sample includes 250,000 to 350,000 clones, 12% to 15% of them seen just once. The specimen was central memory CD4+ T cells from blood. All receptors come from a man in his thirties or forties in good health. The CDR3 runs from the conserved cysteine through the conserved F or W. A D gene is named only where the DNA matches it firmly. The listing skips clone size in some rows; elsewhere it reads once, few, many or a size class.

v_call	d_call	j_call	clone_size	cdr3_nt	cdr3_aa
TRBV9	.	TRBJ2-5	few	TGTGCCAGCAGCGGGCAGGGGTCGGGAGAGACCCAGTACTTC	CASSGQGSGETQYF
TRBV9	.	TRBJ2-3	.	TGTGCCAGCAGCGTAGTCCCTTCGGGTACAGATACGCAGTATTTT	CASSVVPSGTDTQYF
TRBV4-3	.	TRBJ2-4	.	TGCGCCAGCAGCCACGGGACTGGGCCTCAAAACATTCAGTACTTC	CASSHGTGPQNIQYF
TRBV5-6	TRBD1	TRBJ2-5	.	TGTGCCAGCAGCTCAATGGGATACTCGGACAGGGAAGAGCAGTACTTC	CASSSMGYSDREEQYF
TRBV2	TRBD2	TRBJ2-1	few	TGTGCCAGCAGCGAAATAGCGGGGGGGCAGGGTGAGCAGTTCTTC	CASSEIAGGQGEQFF
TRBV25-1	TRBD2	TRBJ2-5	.	TGTGCCAGCACCCGGGGACTAGCGGGGGCCCCGGGAGAGACCCAGTACTTC	CASTRGLAGAPGETQYF
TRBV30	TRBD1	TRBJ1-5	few	TGTGCCTGGAGTGTAGATTCTAGTGGACAGGGTAGCAATCAGCCCCAGCATTTT	CAWSVDSSGQGSNQPQHF
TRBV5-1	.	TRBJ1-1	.	TGCGCCACCTCCACAGGGTGGGGGAACACTGAAGCTTTCTTT	CATSTGWGNTEAFF
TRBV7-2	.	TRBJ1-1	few	TGTGCCAGCAGCCTCAAGGGGGTCACTGAAGCTTTCTTT	CASSLKGVTEAFF
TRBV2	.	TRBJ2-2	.	TGTGCCTGTCGAGAGGGCTCAAACACCGGGGAGCTGTTTTTT	CACREGSNTGELFF
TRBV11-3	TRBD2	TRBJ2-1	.	TGTGCCAGCAGCTTCGGACTAGCCCCCAATGAGCAGTTCTTC	CASSFGLAPNEQFF
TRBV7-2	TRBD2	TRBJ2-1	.	TGTGCCAGCAGCCCGGGGACTAGCGGGAGGGCCAAGCTGTTCTTC	CASSPGTSGRAKLFF
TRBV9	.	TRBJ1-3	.	TGTGCCAGCAGCGTAGGTAACTCTGGAAACACCATATATTTT	CASSVGNSGNTIYF
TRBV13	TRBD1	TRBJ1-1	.	TGTGCCAGCAGCTCCTCCCGGGACAGGGGCGACACTGAAGCTTTCTTT	CASSSSRDRGDTEAFF
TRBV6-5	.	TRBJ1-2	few	TGTGCCAGCAGTTACTCGAATAACTATGGCTACACCTTC	CASSYSNNYGYTF
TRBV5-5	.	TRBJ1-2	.	TGTGCCAGCAGCTTGGCAGGGAACTATGGCTACACCTTC	CASSLAGNYGYTF
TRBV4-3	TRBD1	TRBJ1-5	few	TGCGCCAGCAGACAGGGGGCGGGACAGCCCCAGCATTTT	CASRQGAGQPQHF
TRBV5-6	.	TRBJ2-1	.	TGTGCCAGCAGCGGCAGAATATCCTACAATGAGCAGTTCTTC	CASSGRISYNEQFF
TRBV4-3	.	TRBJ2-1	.	TGCGCCAGCAGCCAAAGAACGAGGGGGGCCAATGAGCAGTTCTTC	CASSQRTRGANEQFF
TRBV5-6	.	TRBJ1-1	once	TGTGCCAGCAGCTTGGAGGCCAGGGGAACTGAAGCTTTCTTT	CASSLEARGTEAFF
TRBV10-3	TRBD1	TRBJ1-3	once	TGTGCCAGCAGGAGGACAGGAACTTCTGGAAACACCATATATTTT	CASRRTGTSGNTIYF
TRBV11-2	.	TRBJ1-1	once	TGTGCCAGCAGCTTAGTTGGTAACACTGAAGCTTTCTTT	CASSLVGNTEAFF
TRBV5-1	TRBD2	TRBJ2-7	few	TGCGCCAGCAGCTTGGATGGACTAGCAGGGCAGTACTTC	CASSLDGLAGQYF
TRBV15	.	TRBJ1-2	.	TGTGCCACCAGCAGAGATCCGGAGGGTGGCTACACCTTC	CATSRDPEGGYTF
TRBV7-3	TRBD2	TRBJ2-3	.	TGTGCCAGCCTCCTAGCGGGGGGGATTAACACAGATACGCAGTATTTT	CASLLAGGINTDTQYF
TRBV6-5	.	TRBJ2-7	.	TGTGCCAGCAGACCCACCGGGACCTCTTACGAGCAGTACTTC	CASRPTGTSYEQYF
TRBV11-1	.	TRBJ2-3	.	TGTGCCAGCAGCTGGGGGCGGGAGCGCACAGATACGCAGTATTTT	CASSWGRERTDTQYF
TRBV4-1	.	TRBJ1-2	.	TGCGCCAGCAGCCAATCAGGGTTTAATGGCTACACCTTC	CASSQSGFNGYTF
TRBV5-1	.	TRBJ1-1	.	TGCGCCAGCAGCTTGGCGGTGACAGGTGTGAACACTGAAGCTTTCTTT	CASSLAVTGVNTEAFF
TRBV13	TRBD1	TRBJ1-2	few	TGTGCCAGCAGCCACCCGACAGGGTCCCGCACCTTC	CASSHPTGSRTF
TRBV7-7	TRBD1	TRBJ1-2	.	TGCGCCAGCAGCCAAGTTGCCACAGGGGCGTTCTATGGCTACACCTTC	CASSQVATGAFYGYTF
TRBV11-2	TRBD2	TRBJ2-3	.	TGTGCCAGCAGCTTAGTGCCGGGAGGAACAGATACGCAGTATTTT	CASSLVPGGTDTQYF
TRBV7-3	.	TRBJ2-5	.	TGTGCCAGCAGCTTACGGGGGCAAGAGATCCAGTACTTC	CASSLRGQEIQYF
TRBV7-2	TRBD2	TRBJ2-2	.	TGTGCCAGCAGCCGGCGGGGAGCGGGAGGTACCGGGGAGCTGTTTTTT	CASSRRGAGGTGELFF
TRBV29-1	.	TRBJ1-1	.	TGCAGCGCCGAAGAGGGGGAAGCTTTCTTT	CSAEEGEAFF
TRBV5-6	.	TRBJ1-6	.	TGTGCCAGCAGCTTTGGGAGGCCTATGGGCAATTCACCCCTCCACTTT	CASSFGRPMGNSPLHF
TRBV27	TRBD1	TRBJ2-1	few	TGTGCCAGCAACCAACACTCGGACAGGGGAGGCAATGAGCAGTTCTTC	CASNQHSDRGGNEQFF
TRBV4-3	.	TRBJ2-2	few	TGCGCCAGCAGCCAAGAATTGACGATGGGTCGGTCCACCGGGGAGCTGTTTTTT	CASSQELTMGRSTGELFF
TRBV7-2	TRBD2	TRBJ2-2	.	TGTGCCAGCAGCTGGGGGACTAGCGGGAGTCCCGCGAACACCGGGGAGCTGTTTTTT	CASSWGTSGSPANTGELFF
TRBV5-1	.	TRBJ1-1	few	TGCGCCAGCAGCTCGACCCCCGACACGAACACTGAAGCTTTCTTT	CASSSTPDTNTEAFF
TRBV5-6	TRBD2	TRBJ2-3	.	TGTGCCAGCAGCTTAGCGGGGGGGCGCACAGATACGCAGTATTTT	CASSLAGGRTDTQYF
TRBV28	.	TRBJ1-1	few	TGTGCCAGCAGTTTAGGGGCGGAAGCTTTCTTT	CASSLGAEAFF
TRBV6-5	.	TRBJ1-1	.	TGTGCCAGCAGTTACTCGTGGAACACTGAAGCTTTCTTT	CASSYSWNTEAFF
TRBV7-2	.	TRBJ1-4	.	TGTGCCAGCAGCTTAGATCAGGGTTCTGAAAAACTGTTTTTT	CASSLDQGSEKLFF
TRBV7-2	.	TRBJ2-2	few	TGTGCCAGCAGCTTAGCCGGACTCCACACCGGGGAGCTGTTTTTT	CASSLAGLHTGELFF
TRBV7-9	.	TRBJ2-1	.	TGTGCCAGCAGCTTAGGCCTTGGTGGTGAGCAGTTCTTC	CASSLGLGGEQFF
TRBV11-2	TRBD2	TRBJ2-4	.	TGTGCCAGCAGCCCCGACCGGAGGCGGGAGACGACCAAAAACATTCAGTACTTC	CASSPDRRRETTKNIQYF
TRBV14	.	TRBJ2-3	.	TGTGCCAGCAGCCAAGAAATAGGGGGGTTCGGGACAGATACGCAGTATTTT	CASSQEIGGFGTDTQYF
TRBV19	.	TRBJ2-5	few	TGTGCCAGTAGTATAGGGTACGAAGAGACCCAGTACTTC	CASSIGYEETQYF
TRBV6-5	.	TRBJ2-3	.	TGTGCCAGCAGTACAGAAAGGGTTGGCACAGATACGCAGTATTTT	CASSTERVGTDTQYF
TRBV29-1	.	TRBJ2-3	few	TGCAGCGTTGAAGATACCTACCCTAGGAATACGCAGTATTTT	CSVEDTYPRNTQYF